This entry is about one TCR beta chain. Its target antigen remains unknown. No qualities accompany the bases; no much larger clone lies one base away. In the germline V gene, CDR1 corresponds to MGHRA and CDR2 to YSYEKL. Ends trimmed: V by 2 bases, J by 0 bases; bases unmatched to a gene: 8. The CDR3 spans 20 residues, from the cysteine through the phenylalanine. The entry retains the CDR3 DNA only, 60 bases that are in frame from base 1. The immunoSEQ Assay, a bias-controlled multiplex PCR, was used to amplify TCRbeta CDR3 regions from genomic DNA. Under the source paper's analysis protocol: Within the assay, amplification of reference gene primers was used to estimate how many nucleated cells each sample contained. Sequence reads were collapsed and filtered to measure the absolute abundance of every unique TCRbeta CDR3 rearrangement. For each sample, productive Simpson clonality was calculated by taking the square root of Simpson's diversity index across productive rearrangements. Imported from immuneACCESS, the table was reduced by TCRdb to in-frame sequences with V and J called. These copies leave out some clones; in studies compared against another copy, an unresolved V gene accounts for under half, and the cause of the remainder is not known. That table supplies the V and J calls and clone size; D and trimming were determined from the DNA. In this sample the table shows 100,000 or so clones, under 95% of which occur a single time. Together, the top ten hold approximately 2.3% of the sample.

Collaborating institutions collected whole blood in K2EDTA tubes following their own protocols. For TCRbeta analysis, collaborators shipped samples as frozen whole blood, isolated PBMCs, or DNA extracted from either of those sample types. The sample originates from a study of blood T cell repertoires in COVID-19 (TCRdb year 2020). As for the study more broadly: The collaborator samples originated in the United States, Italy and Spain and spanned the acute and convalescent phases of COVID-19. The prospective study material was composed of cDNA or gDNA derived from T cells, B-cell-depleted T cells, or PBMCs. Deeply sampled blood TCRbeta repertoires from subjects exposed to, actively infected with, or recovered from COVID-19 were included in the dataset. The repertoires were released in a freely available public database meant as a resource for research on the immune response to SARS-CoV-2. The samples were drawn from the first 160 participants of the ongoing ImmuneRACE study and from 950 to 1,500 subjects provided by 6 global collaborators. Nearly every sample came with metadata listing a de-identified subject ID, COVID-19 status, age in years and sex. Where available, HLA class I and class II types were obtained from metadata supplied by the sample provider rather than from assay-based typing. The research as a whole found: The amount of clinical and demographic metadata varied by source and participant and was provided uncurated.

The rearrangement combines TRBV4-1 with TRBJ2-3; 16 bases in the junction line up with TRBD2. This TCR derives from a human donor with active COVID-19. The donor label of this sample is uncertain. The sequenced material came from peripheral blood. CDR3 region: CASSQSGTSGGVLSTDTQYF. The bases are TGCGCCAGCAGCCAATCCGGGACTAGCGGGGGGGTCCTTAGCACAGATACGCAGTATTTT.